A selection of T cell receptor beta chains follows, all from one sample in a study of T-cell reconstitution after alpha-beta-depleted transplantation in children. One entry per CDR3 protein results from TCRdb running MiXCR on the PCR reads. The sample comprises roughly 200,000 distinct CDR3 sequences, 9.5% to 13% of which are singletons, and 28% rests with the top ten. The sequencing used PBMCs, collected before TCRalphabeta/CD19-depleted stem cell transplant. These receptors all come from a child less than two years old with acute myeloid leukemia, due to receive a stem cell transplant. Both conserved end residues are part of each CDR3. Each record gives: CDR3 length, V gene, J gene, clone size, D gene, CDR3 protein, CDR3 DNA. A D gene is named only where the DNA matches it firmly. Clone size is stated in some rows and not others, as once, few, many or a class when expanded.

>17|TRBV5-1|TRBJ2-4|many|TRBD2
CASSLPTSGLAKNIQYF
TGCGCCAGCAGCTTACCGACTAGCGGTCTAGCCAAAAACATTCAGTACTTC
>13|TRBV5-4|TRBJ1-4|many|NA
CASSRGLGEKLFF
TGTGCCAGCAGCCGGGGCCTAGGGGAAAAACTGTTTTTT
>15|TRBV5-5|TRBJ1-3|many|NA
CASSLPGAIGNTIYF
TGTGCCAGCAGCTTGCCAGGGGCAATTGGAAACACCATATATTTT
>12|TRBV25-1|TRBJ2-7|many|NA
CASSDRYYEQYF
TGTGCCAGCAGTGACAGGTACTACGAGCAGTACTTC
>13|TRBV2|TRBJ1-5|many|NA
CASSDNLNQPQHF
TGTGCCAGCAGTGATAACCTCAATCAGCCCCAGCATTTT
>15|TRBV5-1|TRBJ1-5|NA|NA
CANRVGPMEHQPQHF
TGCGCCAACAGGGTGGGGCCCATGGAACATCAGCCCCAGCATTTT
>17|TRBV7-2|TRBJ2-7|many|NA
CASSLGAGTYLSYEQYF
TGTGCCAGCAGCTTAGGTGCCGGGACCTACCTATCCTACGAGCAGTACTTC
>14|TRBV6-2/TRBV6-3|TRBJ1-2|many|NA
CASSLTTPSYGYTF
TGTGCCAGCAGCCTAACGACACCTTCCTATGGCTACACCTTC
>18|TRBV6-9|TRBJ2-3|many|TRBD2
CARVGAGGPWGLADTQYF
TGTGCCAGGGTCGGAGCGGGAGGGCCGTGGGGCCTCGCAGATACGCAGTATTTT
>15|TRBV6-5|TRBJ1-6|many|NA
CASSYVRQDYSPLHF
TGTGCCAGCAGTTACGTAAGACAGGATTATTCACCCCTCCACTTT
>15|TRBV7-2|TRBJ2-1|many|TRBD2
CASSLVRLAHNEQFF
TGTGCCAGCAGCTTAGTCCGACTAGCGCATAATGAGCAGTTCTTC
>15|TRBV12-3/TRBV12-4|TRBJ1-5|many|NA
CASTLGLEAGQPQHF
TGTGCCAGCACCCTCGGCCTAGAGGCCGGGCAGCCCCAGCATTTT
>14|TRBV20-1|TRBJ1-5|many|NA
CSAREGGVNQPQHF
TGCAGTGCTAGAGAGGGGGGGGTTAATCAGCCCCAGCATTTT
>17|TRBV4-1|TRBJ2-1|many|TRBD2
CASSQDFPSGLYNEQFF
TGCGCCAGCAGCCAAGACTTCCCTAGCGGACTTTACAATGAGCAGTTCTTC
>16|TRBV6-2/TRBV6-3|TRBJ2-2|few|NA
CASSYWGASNTGELFF
TGTGCCAGCAGTTACTGGGGGGCCTCGAACACCGGGGAGCTGTTTTTT
>15|TRBV11-2|TRBJ1-5|NA|TRBD1
CASSWGTGVGQPQHF
TGTGCCAGCAGCTGGGGGACAGGGGTTGGTCAGCCCCAGCATTTT
>13|TRBV15|TRBJ1-5|many|NA
CATSLRIDQPQHF
TGTGCCACCAGCCTTAGGATAGATCAGCCCCAGCATTTT
>13|TRBV5-1|TRBJ2-7|many|NA
CASSLDLAYEQYF
TGCGCCAGCAGCTTGGATCTAGCCTACGAGCAGTACTTC
>12|TRBV29-1|TRBJ2-2|many|NA
CSVDPNTGELFF
TGCAGCGTTGATCCTAACACCGGGGAGCTGTTTTTT
>15|TRBV20-1|TRBJ2-7|many|TRBD2
CSARNTSGSPYEQYF
TGCAGTGCTAGAAATACTAGCGGGAGTCCCTACGAGCAGTACTTC
>14|TRBV12-3/TRBV12-4|TRBJ2-1|many|TRBD2
CASRRTSGIYEQFF
TGTGCCAGCAGACGGACTAGCGGGATCTATGAGCAGTTCTTC
>15|TRBV20-1|TRBJ2-3|many|TRBD2
CSASWRGASTDTQYF
TGCAGTGCTAGTTGGCGGGGGGCTAGCACAGATACGCAGTATTTT
>13|TRBV28|TRBJ2-2|few|NA
CASSRTNIGELFF
TGTGCCAGCAGTCGGACAAATATCGGGGAGCTGTTTTTT
>13|TRBV5-1|TRBJ1-2|NA|NA
CASAEQAGGGYTF
TGCGCCAGCGCTGAGCAGGCCGGTGGTGGCTACACCTTC
>13|TRBV7-8|TRBJ2-7|NA|NA
CAGSLGRTYEQYF
TGTGCCGGCAGCTTAGGTCGGACCTACGAGCAGTACTTC
>15|TRBV27|TRBJ2-7|many|TRBD1
CASSFIGDREYEQYF
TGTGCCAGCAGTTTTATCGGGGACAGGGAATACGAGCAGTACTTC
>15|TRBV7-9|TRBJ2-1|NA|NA
CASSLEGRGANEQFF
TGTGCCAGCAGCTTAGAGGGCAGGGGGGCGAATGAGCAGTTCTTC
>14|TRBV20-1|TRBJ1-5|many|TRBD1
CSAKGAVSNQPQHF
TGCAGTGCAAAGGGGGCGGTGAGCAATCAGCCCCAGCATTTT
>15|TRBV7-2|TRBJ2-2|many|TRBD2
CASSLVTSYTGELFF
TGTGCCAGCAGCTTAGTGACTAGCTACACCGGGGAGCTGTTTTTT
>14|TRBV7-2|TRBJ2-3|many|NA
CASSFGTEADTQYF
TGTGCCAGCAGCTTCGGGACCGAGGCGGATACGCAGTATTTT
>13|TRBV19|TRBJ1-4|few|NA
CASSMREAEKLFF
TGTGCCAGTAGTATGAGGGAGGCCGAAAAACTGTTTTTT
>14|TRBV18|TRBJ1-4|NA|NA
CASSPRTAGEKLFF
TGTGCCAGCTCACCGAGGACGGCGGGTGAAAAACTGTTTTTT
>11|TRBV11-2|TRBJ2-3|many|NA
CASSPRDTQYF
TGTGCCAGCAGCCCACGGGATACGCAGTATTTT
>14|TRBV5-6|TRBJ1-6|many|NA
CASSLGRYNSPLHF
TGTGCCAGCAGCCTCGGACGGTATAATTCACCCCTCCACTTT
>18|TRBV7-3|TRBJ2-2|many|TRBD2
CASSSGTSGSTGTGELFF
TGTGCCAGCAGCTCCGGGACTAGCGGGAGCACCGGAACCGGGGAGCTGTTTTTT